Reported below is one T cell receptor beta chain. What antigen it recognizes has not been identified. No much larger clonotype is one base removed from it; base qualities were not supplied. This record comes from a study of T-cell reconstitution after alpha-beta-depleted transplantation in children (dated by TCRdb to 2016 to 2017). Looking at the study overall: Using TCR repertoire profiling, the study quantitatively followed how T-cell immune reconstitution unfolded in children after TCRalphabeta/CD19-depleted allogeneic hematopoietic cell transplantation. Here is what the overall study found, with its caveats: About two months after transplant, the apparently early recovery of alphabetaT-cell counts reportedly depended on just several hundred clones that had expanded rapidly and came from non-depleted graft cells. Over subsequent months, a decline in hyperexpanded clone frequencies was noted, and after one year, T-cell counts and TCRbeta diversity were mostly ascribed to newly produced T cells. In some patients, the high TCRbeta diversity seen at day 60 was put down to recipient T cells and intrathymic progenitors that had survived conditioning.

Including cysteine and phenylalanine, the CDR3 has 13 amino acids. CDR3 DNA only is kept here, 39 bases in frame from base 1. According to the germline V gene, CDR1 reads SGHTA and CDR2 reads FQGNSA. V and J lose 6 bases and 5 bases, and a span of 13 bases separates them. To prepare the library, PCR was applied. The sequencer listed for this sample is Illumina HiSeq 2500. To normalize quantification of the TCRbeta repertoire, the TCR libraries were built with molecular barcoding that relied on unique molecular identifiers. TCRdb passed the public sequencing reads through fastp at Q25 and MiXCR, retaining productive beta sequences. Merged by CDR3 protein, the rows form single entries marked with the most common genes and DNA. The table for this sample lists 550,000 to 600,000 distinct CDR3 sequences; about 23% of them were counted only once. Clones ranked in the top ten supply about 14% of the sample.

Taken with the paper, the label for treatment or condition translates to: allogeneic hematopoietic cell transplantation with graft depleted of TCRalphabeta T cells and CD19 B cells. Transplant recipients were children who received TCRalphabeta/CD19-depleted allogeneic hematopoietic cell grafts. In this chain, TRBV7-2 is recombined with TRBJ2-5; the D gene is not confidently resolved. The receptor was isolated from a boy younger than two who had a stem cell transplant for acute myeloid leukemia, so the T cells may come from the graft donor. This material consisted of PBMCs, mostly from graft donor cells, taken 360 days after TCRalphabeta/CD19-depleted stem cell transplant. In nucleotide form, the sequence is TGTGCCAGCAGTGTGACCATAAGGGAGACCCAGTACTTC. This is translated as CASSVTIRETQYF.